A selection of T cell receptor beta chains follows, all from one sample in a study of siplizumab effects on memory and regulatory T cells. Libraries were prepared by immunoSEQ multiplex PCR; TCRdb keeps only in-frame clonotypes and omits some of them. The sample lists 99,000 or so clones, roughly 94% seen once, with about 1.2% in the top ten. Sequences were obtained from non-Treg CD4+ T cells sorted from blood. The receptors derive from a human donor in good health. CDR3s include the opening cysteine and the closing phenylalanine or tryptophan. The D gene is left open where the match is weak. Rows may omit the clone size; those that give it use once, few, many or a size class.

D,V,J,size,CDR3,DNA
TRBD1,TRBV7-9,TRBJ1-4,once,CASSSLKGQGFDEKLFF,TGTGCCAGCAGCTCCTTAAAAGGACAGGGATTTGATGAAAAACTGTTTTTT
TRBD2,TRBV14,TRBJ2-3,-,CASSLAGGPSRRADTQYF,TGTGCCAGCAGCCTAGCGGGAGGGCCGTCGAGGCGGGCAGATACGCAGTATTTT
-,TRBV11-3,TRBJ2-7,-,CASSLGEESREQYF,TGTGCCAGCAGCTTAGGAGAGGAGTCACGGGAGCAGTACTTC
-,TRBV2,TRBJ1-5,-,CASSPLVGGGEPQHF,TGTGCCAGCAGCCCTTTAGTGGGAGGCGGAGAGCCCCAGCATTTT
-,TRBV4-2,TRBJ1-2,-,CASSPHQNRDGYGYTF,TGTGCCAGCAGCCCACATCAGAACAGGGACGGGTATGGCTACACCTTC
-,TRBV5-1,TRBJ2-2,-,CASSSNAETAGELFF,TGCGCCAGCAGCTCGAACGCGGAGACGGCCGGGGAGCTGTTTTTT
TRBD1,TRBV2,TRBJ1-2,-,CASRLQGADSYGYTF,TGTGCCAGCAGGCTACAGGGGGCTGACTCTTATGGCTACACCTTC
-,TRBV6-5,TRBJ1-6,-,CASRRALGSPLHF,TGTGCCAGCCGTAGGGCCCTCGGTTCACCCCTCCACTTT
TRBD1,TRBV7-2,TRBJ1-2,-,CASSFDRGNYGYTF,TGTGCCAGCAGCTTTGACAGGGGTAACTATGGCTACACCTTC
TRBD2,TRBV7-7,TRBJ2-5,-,CASGVAGGRRETQYF,TGTGCCAGCGGTGTAGCGGGCGGAAGGAGGGAGACCCAGTACTTC
TRBD1,TRBV10-2,TRBJ2-7,-,CASSEISGTGSYEQYF,TGCGCCAGCAGTGAAATCTCCGGGACAGGGAGTTACGAGCAGTACTTC
TRBD1,TRBV5-1,TRBJ2-2,-,CASSWTGLNTGELFF,TGCGCCAGCAGCTGGACAGGCCTGAACACCGGGGAGCTGTTTTTT
-,TRBV10-2,TRBJ1-2,-,CASSEGVRNYGYTF,TGCGCCAGCAGTGAGGGGGTGCGCAACTATGGCTACACCTTC
-,TRBV6-5,TRBJ1-1,once,CASSTTGTNTEAFF,TGTGCCAGCAGTACGACCGGGACGAACACTGAAGCTTTCTTT
-,TRBV18,TRBJ2-7,-,CASSSTERSEQYF,TGTGCCAGCTCATCGACAGAAAGAAGCGAGCAGTACTTC
-,TRBV28,TRBJ2-3,-,CASGQIGGQDTDTQYF,TGTGCCAGCGGCCAAATCGGGGGACAAGACACAGATACGCAGTATTTT
-,TRBV6-1,TRBJ2-2,-,CASSEGWGRNTGELFF,TGTGCCAGCAGTGAAGGTTGGGGGCGGAACACCGGGGAGCTGTTTTTT
-,TRBV5-4,TRBJ1-4,-,CASSIGLESSNEKLFF,TGTGCCAGCAGCATTGGGCTAGAGTCTTCTAATGAAAAACTGTTTTTT
TRBD2,TRBV14,TRBJ2-3,-,CASSQGLAGGGTQYF,TGTGCCAGCAGCCAAGGACTAGCGGGAGGAGGTACGCAGTATTTT
-,TRBV27,TRBJ1-6,-,CASSLSGVQSPLHF,TGTGCCAGCAGTTTATCAGGGGTTCAATCACCCCTCCACTTT
-,TRBV7-9,TRBJ1-1,-,CASSPKRVYTEAFF,TGTGCCAGCAGTCCTAAGAGGGTATACACTGAAGCTTTCTTT